The T cell receptor beta chain under discussion was sequenced for a study of control samples from healthy donors and cancer patients. The CDR3 is made up of 17 amino acids. The J segment lost 4 bases and the V segment lost 2 bases, leaving 12 bases of the junction unmatched. In germline, CDR1 is SGDLS, CDR2 YYNGEE. Generated by immunoSEQ multiplex PCR, the TCRdb table keeps only in-frame clones and is missing some. The data contain 21,000 or so clones, roughly 85% of them singletons. Material for sequencing was PBMCs. This rearrangement joins TRBV9 to TRBJ2-5, with TRBD2 matching over 9 bases. The source is a man in his 60s with head and neck cancer. CDR3 coding DNA: TGTGCCAGCAGCGTTGATGCGTCGGAACTAGCGGGAGAGACCCAGTACTTC. Its protein product is CASSVDASELAGETQYF. Full variable domain (outside the CDR3, taken from reference TRBV9 and TRBJ2-5): DSGVTQTPKHLITATGQRVTLRCSPRSGDLSVYWYQQSLDQGLQFLIQYYNGEERAKGNILERFSAQQFPDLHSELNLSSLELGDSALYFCASSVDASELAGETQYFGPGTRLLVL.